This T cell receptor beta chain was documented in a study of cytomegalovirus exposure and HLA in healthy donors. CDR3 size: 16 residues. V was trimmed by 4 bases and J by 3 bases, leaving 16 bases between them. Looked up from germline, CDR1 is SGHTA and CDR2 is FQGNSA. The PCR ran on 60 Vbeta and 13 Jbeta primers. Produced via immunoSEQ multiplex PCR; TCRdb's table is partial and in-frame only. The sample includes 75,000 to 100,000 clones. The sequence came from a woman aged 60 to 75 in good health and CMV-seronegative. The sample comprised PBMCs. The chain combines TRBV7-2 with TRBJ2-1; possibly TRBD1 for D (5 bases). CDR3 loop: CASSSQGGPFYNEQFF. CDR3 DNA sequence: TGTGCCAGCAGCTCTCAGGGCGGCCCTTTCTACAATGAGCAGTTCTTC.